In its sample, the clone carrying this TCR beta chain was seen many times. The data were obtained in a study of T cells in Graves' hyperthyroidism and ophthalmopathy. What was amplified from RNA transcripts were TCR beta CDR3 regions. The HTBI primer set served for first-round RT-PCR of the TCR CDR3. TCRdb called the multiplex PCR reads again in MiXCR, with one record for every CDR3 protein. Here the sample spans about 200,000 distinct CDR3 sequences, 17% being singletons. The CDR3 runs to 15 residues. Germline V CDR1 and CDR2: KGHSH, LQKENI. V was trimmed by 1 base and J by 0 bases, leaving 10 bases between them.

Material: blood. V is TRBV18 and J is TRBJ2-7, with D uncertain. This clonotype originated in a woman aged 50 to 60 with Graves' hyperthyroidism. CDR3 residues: CASSPLDINSYEQYF. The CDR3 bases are TGTGCCAGCTCACCACTGGATATCAACTCCTACGAGCAGTACTTC.